This TCR beta chain was observed in a study of blood T cell repertoires in COVID-19. This clone turned up a few times. The V segment lost 5 bases and the J segment 0 bases; nucleotides outside the gene matches: 4. The CDR3 spans 15 residues. Per the germline V gene, CDR1 is MDHEN and CDR2 is SYDVKM. Data came from immunoSEQ multiplex PCR; TCRdb stores just in-frame clones and leaves some out. The sample lists roughly 410,000 clones, about 91% occurring once. Material for sequencing was peripheral blood. The receptor's source is a woman aged 40-49 years with COVID-19, enrolled during active disease. This chain links TRBV28 with TRBJ1-1, with 9 bases matching TRBD1. The CDR3 region is CASSPRDRVNTEAFF. In DNA form, the CDR3 reads TGTGCCAGCAGTCCCCGGGACAGGGTGAACACTGAAGCTTTCTTT.